This T cell receptor (beta chain) was identified in a study of CD8 T cells in ankylosing spondylitis (dated by TCRdb to 2016 to 2017). In the study overall: The study profiled T cell receptor beta repertoires in healthy donors and ankylosing spondylitis patients to find disease-linked TCR variants. Samples of peripheral blood were taken, and for ankylosing spondylitis patients, synovial fluid was collected as well. The full study cohort was made up of about 24 ankylosing spondylitis patients and more than 90 healthy donors. Study-wide findings and limitations: The disease-linked clones were reported to be significantly enriched in matched synovial fluid samples from ankylosing spondylitis patients. Blood from ankylosing spondylitis patients appeared to be characterized by a TCR beta motif composed of several highly homologous amino acid variants. Some of the motif variants had been reported before in the synovial fluid and blood of reactive arthritis patients, a finding that suggests common disease-initiation mechanisms. The disease-linked clones showed a CD8+ phenotype and occurred at relatively low frequencies in peripheral blood.

This clonotype occurred many times. Its binding antigen is unknown. No much larger clonotype is one base removed from it; base qualities were not supplied. The instrument was an Illumina HiSeq 2500. Quantitative 5'-RACE with molecular barcodes was used to prepare TCR beta libraries. In the source study's methods: A new computational method, built on a probabilistic model of VDJ rearrangement, was used to identify disease-linked TCR variants. TCRdb passed the public sequencing reads through fastp at Q25 and MiXCR, retaining productive beta sequences. A single entry per CDR3 protein holds the most common genes and DNA from its merged rows. The V and J calls and clone size come from TCRdb's table, not from the authors' own analysis. The sample contains just under 350,000 distinct CDR3 sequences, roughly 14% of them found a single time. The ten biggest clones cover around 1% of the sample. The germline V gene yields SGHVS for CDR1 and FQNEAQ for CDR2. Including the terminal cysteine and phenylalanine, the CDR3 comprises 13 residues. Left in the record is the CDR3 DNA by itself, 39 bases read in frame from the first base. V drops 4 bases and J drops 6 bases, leaving 10 bases in between.

The chain links TRBV7-8 with TRBJ2-1; the D gene lacks a confident call. The clonotype originates from a male donor with ankylosing spondylitis or in good health (not recorded which). Sequenced: blood, either unsorted or a sorted T cell fraction (not recorded which). The CDR3 loop reads CASSSTVSNEQFF. The DNA is TGTGCCAGCAGCTCGACGGTTTCCAATGAGCAGTTCTTC.